Below are 25 T cell receptor beta chains sequenced from a single sample in a study of fetal regulatory T cell absence and autoimmunity. The method was immunoSEQ multiplex PCR; TCRdb's version includes in-frame clones alone and lacks a portion of them. This table has about 46,000 clones, about four fifths appearing once. Sequenced sample: cord blood. These receptors were collected from a newborn boy with IPEX syndrome.

The V gene is TRBV19, the J gene TRBJ2-5, with 13 bases lining up with TRBD2. Germline values: CDR1 LNHDA, CDR2 SQIVND (reference sequence). The CDR3 loop spans 14 amino acids. The V gene end was trimmed by 9 bases and the J gene end by 4 bases; junction bases not matched to a gene: 5. The CDR3 coding sequence is TGTGCCAGCAAGACTAGCGGGGGGCGAGAGACCCAGTACTTC. It codes for CASKTSGGRETQYF.

The chain employs TRBV7-9 and TRBJ1-1; D uncertain. This CDR3 spans 14 amino acids. V was shortened by 1 base and J by 1 base, with 7 bases between the two germline ends. The germline gives CDR1 SEHNR, CDR2 FQNEAQ (reference sequence). The DNA for the CDR3 is TGTGCCAGCAGCTTAGGACCCAGGAACACTGAAGCTTTCTTT. It is translated as CASSLGPRNTEAFF.

The chain is built from TRBV9 and TRBJ2-4; D uncertain. With 0 bases removed from V and 6 bases from J, the gap between germline ends came to 10 bases. CDR3 size: 14 residues. CDR1 is SGDLS and CDR2 is YYNGEE in the germline V gene. DNA of the CDR3: TGTGCCAGCAGCGTAGAGGTAGTGGGAAACATTCAGTACTTC. Amino acid sequence: CASSVEVVGNIQYF.

V gene TRBV30 combines with J gene TRBJ2-3; 14 nucleotides line up with TRBD2. J lost 6 bases, V lost 4 bases, and 9 bases had no gene match. This CDR3 is built from 16 residues. Looked up from germline, CDR1 is GTSNPN and CDR2 is SVGIG (reference sequence). As DNA, the CDR3 is TGTGCCTGGAACCCGGGACTAGCGGGGGAGTGGGATACGCAGTATTTT. This codes for CAWNPGLAGEWDTQYF.

The chain joins TRBV23-1 to TRBJ1-6; 8 nucleotides align to TRBD1. TRBV23-1 is an ORF; its function is uncertain. The CDR3 loop spans 15 amino acids. The V gene end was trimmed by 4 bases and the J gene end by 3 bases; junction bases not matched to a gene: 2. CDR3 bases: TGCGCCAGCAGTCCCGACAGGGGCTATAATTCACCCCTCCACTTT. Translated: CASSPDRGYNSPLHF.

The rearrangement links TRBV6-1 to TRBJ1-5; the D is unclear. The CDR3 length is 15 residues. Per the germline V gene, CDR1 is MNHNS and CDR2 is SASEGT. With 3 bases removed from V and 0 bases from J, the gap between germline ends came to 9 bases. CDR3 amino acids: CASSDLYYSNQPQHF. CDR3 sequence (DNA): TGTGCCAGCAGTGATCTCTATTATAGCAATCAGCCCCAGCATTTT.

J is TRBJ2-6 and V is TRBV7-9; D is unclear. CDR1 is SEHNR and CDR2 is FQNEAQ in the germline V gene (reference sequence). V was clipped by 1 base and J by 1 base, with 14 bases between them. This CDR3 contains 18 residues. In nucleotides, the CDR3 is TGTGCCAGCAGCTTAGAGTATGGTCTAATGTCTGGGGCCAACGTCCTGACTTTC. It codes for CASSLEYGLMSGANVLTF.

The chain uses TRBV7-8 and TRBJ2-7; TRBD2 matches 11 bases. The J segment lost 3 bases and the V segment lost 4 bases, leaving 8 bases of the junction unmatched. Germline V gene lookup returns CDR1 SGHVS and CDR2 FQNEAQ. The CDR3 loop spans 16 amino acids. The CDR3 DNA reads as TGTGCCAGCAGCTCTGTAGCGGGGGGGCTCCTCTACGAGCAGTACTTC. Translation: CASSSVAGGLLYEQYF.

J is TRBJ2-7 and V is TRBV9; 8 positions match TRBD1. V was pared by 3 bases and J by 6 bases, with 2 bases of the junction left unmatched. The length of the CDR3 is 12 residues. Germline loops: CDR1 SGDLS, CDR2 YYNGEE. The CDR3 sequence: CASSGQGLEQYF. The CDR3 coding sequence is TGTGCCAGCAGCGGACAGGGGCTCGAGCAGTACTTC.

This chain's CDR3 is CASSLYWEDTQYF. In DNA, the CDR3 is TGTGCCAGCAGCTTGTATTGGGAGGATACGCAGTATTTT. The J gene is TRBJ2-3, the V gene TRBV5-5; D is perhaps TRBD2 (5 bases). The germline V gene encodes CDR1 SGHKS and CDR2 YYEKEE (reference sequence). The CDR3 sequence is 13 residues long. The V end lost 1 base, the J end lost 6 bases, and 9 bases lay between the germline ends.

The V gene is TRBV5-1, the J gene TRBJ2-3; D is perhaps TRBD1 (5 bases). This CDR3 comprises 13 residues. Per the germline V gene, CDR1 is SGHRS and CDR2 is YFSETQ. The V and J ends lost 2 bases and 1 base respectively, with 5 bases between them. The CDR3 sequence is CASSFRGTDTQYF. The DNA for the CDR3 is TGCGCCAGCAGCTTCAGGGGCACAGATACGCAGTATTTT.

This clone was recorded a few times. The chain uses TRBV7-9 and TRBJ2-7; 9 positions match TRBD1. CDR3 length: 13 amino acids. Germline trimming cut 5 bases from V and 2 bases from J; bases unmatched to any gene: 1. Germline V CDR1 and CDR2: SEHNR, FQNEAQ (reference sequence). The CDR3, as DNA: TGTGCCAGCAGCACAGGGGGCACCTACGAGCAGTACTTC. Protein sequence: CASSTGGTYEQYF.

The chain carries TRBV12-5 and TRBJ1-1; possibly TRBD1 for D (5 bases). Germline V gene lookup returns CDR1 LGHNT and CDR2 FRNRAP. Trimming removed 5 bases at V and 12 bases at J, with 7 bases between. The CDR3 totals 9 residues. CDR3 bases: TGTGCTAGTGGTAGGGGACCTTTCTTT. Translation: CASGRGPFF.

This chain connects TRBV27 to TRBJ1-2; perhaps TRBD1 as D (6 bases). In germline, CDR1 is MNHEY, CDR2 SMNVEV (reference sequence). This CDR3 has 16 residues. The V and J ends lost 2 bases and 4 bases respectively, with 17 bases between them. The chain's CDR3 is CASSLVGGRDIYGYTF. The DNA of the CDR3 is TGTGCCAGCAGTTTAGTAGGGGGTCGGGACATCTATGGCTACACCTTC.

J is TRBJ2-1 and V is TRBV2; TRBD1 matches 8 bases. CDR1 is SNHLY, CDR2 FYNNEI, per germline. With V trimmed by 10 bases and J by 2 bases, 4 bases remained unmatched. CDR3 size: 13 residues. The CDR3 DNA follows: TGTGCCACCAGGACAGGGACCTACAATGAGCAGTTCTTC. Its protein is CATRTGTYNEQFF.

The chain has TRBV5-1 and TRBJ1-3; TRBD1 might be the D (5 bases). CDR1 SGHRS and CDR2 YFSETQ come from the germline V gene. Trimming pared 2 bases from V and 0 bases from J, leaving 6 bases between. The CDR3 runs to 14 residues. The CDR3 DNA follows: TGCGCCAGCAGCTTCGACAGCTCTGGAAACACCATATATTTT. Its translation is CASSFDSSGNTIYF.

This clone has just a few counts. V is TRBV7-6 and J is TRBJ1-6; the D is unclear. V lost 4 bases, J lost 0 bases, and 4 bases lay in between. Germline CDR1 is SGHVS and CDR2 is FNYEAQ. The CDR3 length is 14 residues. The CDR3 reads CASSYSSYNSPLHF. The CDR3 nucleotides read TGTGCCAGCAGCTACAGCTCCTATAATTCACCCCTCCACTTT.

This clone has only one observation. One end of the junction does not line up with germline, which may come from a read error. The V gene is TRBV7-7, the J gene TRBJ2-1, with TRBD1 matching over 8 bases. The CDR3 sequence is 16 residues long. The germline V gene has CDR1 SSHAT and CDR2 FNYEAQ (reference sequence). In DNA form, the CDR3 reads TGTGCTAGCAGCTTATTTACAGGGGGGCCCTACAATGAGCAGTTCTTC. Amino acids: CASSLFTGGPYNEQFF.

This clone was seen a handful of times. The chain is built from TRBV11-2 and TRBJ2-7; TRBD2 matches 11 bases. The CDR3 contains 16 residues. The junction had 10 bases not matched to a gene; V was cut back by 7 bases and J by 2 bases. Per the germline V gene, CDR1 is SGHAT and CDR2 is FQNNGV. DNA of the CDR3: TGTGCCAGCACCCAGAATAGCGGGAGGGCGGCCTACGAGCAGTACTTC. It encodes CASTQNSGRAAYEQYF. Full variable domain (rest looked up from reference TRBV11-2 and TRBJ2-7): EAGVAQSPRYKIIEKRQSVAFWCNPISGHATLYWYQQILGQGPKLLIQFQNNGVVDDSQLPKDRFSAERLKGVDSTLKIQPAKLEDSAVYLCASTQNSGRAAYEQYFGPGTRLTVT.

V usage is TRBV2 and J usage is TRBJ1-6; 9 bases match TRBD1. The CDR3 sequence is 15 residues long. The ends lost 7 bases at V and 6 bases at J; junction bases unmatched: 7. CDR1 and CDR2 from the germline V gene are SNHLY and FYNNEI. The CDR3 loop is CASTKGQGLNSPLHF. In DNA form, the CDR3 reads TGTGCCAGCACAAAGGGACAGGGCCTTAATTCACCCCTCCACTTT.

This rearrangement joins TRBV19 to TRBJ1-4, with D possibly TRBD1 on 6 matching bases. CDR3 length: 11 amino acids. Looked up from germline, CDR1 is LNHDA and CDR2 is SQIVND (reference sequence). V was trimmed by 6 bases and J by 7 bases, leaving 6 bases between them. The CDR3 spells CASRTGEKLFF. The CDR3 region has the DNA TGTGCCAGTAGGACAGGTGAAAAACTGTTTTTT.

This clone has more than one count but fewer than ten. The rearrangement joins TRBV6-5 to TRBJ1-2; no clear D gene. Trimming took 2 bases from V and 0 from J, leaving 7 bases between them. This CDR3 is 14 amino acids long. Germline assignment: CDR1 MNHEY and CDR2 SVGAGI. As DNA, the CDR3 is TGTGCCAGCAGTTACGGGGTAGCTAACTATGGCTACACCTTC. The encoded protein is CASSYGVANYGYTF.

The V call is TRBV9, the J call TRBJ2-2; 8 positions agree with TRBD1. Germline CDR1 and CDR2: SGDLS and YYNGEE. The junction had 5 bases not matched to a gene; V was cut back by 4 bases and J by 0 bases. This CDR3 comprises 16 residues. CDR3 DNA: TGTGCCAGCAGCCCAGGACAGGGCGCGAACACCGGGGAGCTGTTTTTT. Translation: CASSPGQGANTGELFF.

The chain carries TRBV29-1 and TRBJ1-3; D is ambiguous. Per germline, CDR1 SQVTM and CDR2 ANQGSEA. V lost 4 bases and J lost 2, with 6 bases in between. The CDR3 has 12 residues. CDR3 sequence: CSVAAAGNTIYF. For the CDR3, the DNA is TGCAGCGTTGCGGCAGCTGGAAACACCATATATTTT. The whole variable domain, filled in from reference TRBV29-1 and TRBJ1-3, reads SAVISQKPSRDICQRGTSLTIQCQVDSQVTMMFWYRQQPGQSLTLIATANQGSEATYESGFVIDKFPISRPNLTFSTLTVSNMSPEDSSIYLCSVAAAGNTIYFGEGSWLTVV.

The chain couples TRBV2 to TRBJ1-2, with 9 bases fitting TRBD1. The CDR3 sequence is 12 residues long. Germline V CDR1 and CDR2: SNHLY, FYNNEI. The V gene end was trimmed by 11 bases and the J gene end by 3 bases; junction bases not matched to a gene: 4. The CDR3 DNA sequence: TGTGCCGACCGGGACAGGGACTATGGCTACACCTTC. Residues: CADRDRDYGYTF.